Listed here are 18 T cell receptor beta chains from one sample, sequenced in a study of T cell responses to AZD1222 COVID-19 vaccine. This table comes from immunoSEQ multiplex PCR, and its TCRdb copy is limited to in-frame clones, with some not included. Of 96,000 or so clones in the sample, 70% to 90% are singletons; the top ten hold 1.5% to 2%. This sample comprised peripheral blood, obtained on day 0 of AZD1222 vaccination. These receptors came from an adult in good health.

J is TRBJ2-5 and V is TRBV6-5; D is unclear. Per the germline V gene, CDR1 is MNHEY and CDR2 is SVGAGI. V was trimmed by 7 bases and J by 4 bases, leaving 16 bases between them. This CDR3 has 14 amino acids. CDR3 DNA sequence: TGTGCCAGCACCTCAATTCGTGGGTCAGAGACCCAGTACTTC. It encodes CASTSIRGSETQYF.

V and J are TRBV28 and TRBJ1-6, with D unclear. The CDR3 spans 13 residues. Trimming removed 4 bases from V and 10 bases from J, with 11 bases in between. The germline V gene has CDR1 MDHEN and CDR2 SYDVKM. CDR3 protein: CASSYGRNSPLHF. The CDR3 coding sequence is TGTGCCAGCAGTTACGGAAGGAACTCACCCCTCCACTTT. Full variable domain (missing parts from reference TRBV28 and TRBJ1-6): DVKVTQSSRYLVKRTGEKVFLECVQDMDHENMFWYRQDPGLGLRLIYFSYDVKMKEKGDIPEGYSVSREKKERFSLILESASTNQTSMYLCASSYGRNSPLHFGNGTRLTVT.

The sample holds a few counts of this clone. The chain links TRBV28 to TRBJ1-5; 7 nucleotides line up with TRBD1. The CDR3 totals 14 residues. V dropped 6 bases and J dropped 6; count of bases not matched to a gene: 8. Per germline, CDR1 MDHEN and CDR2 SYDVKM. Here the CDR3 DNA reads TGTGCCAGCAGACGACAGGGTGGTGGTCAGCCCCAGCATTTT. Amino acid sequence: CASRRQGGGQPQHF.

This rearrangement joins TRBV6-5 to TRBJ1-6, with 7 bases lining up with TRBD1. Trimming removed 5 bases from V and 6 bases from J; junction bases left unmatched: 4. Germline values: CDR1 MNHEY, CDR2 SVGAGI. The CDR3 has 14 amino acids. This CDR3 is CASSRQGFNSPLHF. As DNA, the CDR3 is TGTGCCAGCAGTAGACAGGGATTTAATTCACCCCTCCACTTT.

The chain combines TRBV7-2 with TRBJ2-7; 10 positions match TRBD1. Germline V lookup: CDR1 SGHTA, CDR2 FQGNSA. V shed 5 bases, J shed 5 bases, and the junction held 6 bases outside the gene matches. The CDR3 loop spans 14 amino acids. The CDR3 loop reads CASSGPGTGDEQYF. CDR3 in DNA: TGTGCCAGCAGCGGCCCCGGGACAGGGGACGAGCAGTACTTC.

This sequence joins TRBV7-2 and TRBJ1-3; D ambiguous. The CDR3 contains 14 residues. The germline gives CDR1 SGHTA, CDR2 FQGNSA. The V and J ends lost 5 bases and 2 bases respectively, with 10 bases between them. The chain's CDR3 is CASSAWTAGNTIYF. CDR3 nucleotides: TGTGCCAGCAGCGCCTGGACGGCTGGAAACACCATATATTTT.

This clone has more than one count but fewer than ten. This sequence joins TRBV7-2 and TRBJ2-7; TRBD1 matches 11 bases. The V and J ends lost 3 bases and 7 bases, in that order; junction bases with no gene match: 8. Germline V gene data show CDR1 as SGHTA and CDR2 as FQGNSA. The CDR3 runs 15 residues. CDR3 sequence (DNA): TGTGCCAGCAGCTTTGGCGGGACAGGGGGTAGTGAGCAGTACTTC. Its protein product is CASSFGGTGGSEQYF.

Written as DNA, the CDR3 is TGTGCCAGCAGCTCGTCCGGGACAGGGCATGGCTACACCTTC. It encodes CASSSSGTGHGYTF. The chain links TRBV5-4 to TRBJ1-2; 9 positions match TRBD1. With 3 bases clipped from V and 6 bases from J, the junction kept 6 bases outside the gene matches. CDR1 and CDR2 (germline): SGHNT, YYREEE (reference sequence). The CDR3 sequence is 14 residues long.

The rearrangement links TRBV6-5 to TRBJ1-2; D not certain. The CDR3 runs 13 residues. Per germline, CDR1 MNHEY and CDR2 SVGAGI. With 0 bases removed from V and 6 bases from J, the gap between germline ends came to 8 bases. CDR3 nucleotide sequence: TGTGCCAGCAGTTACTCGAGACGAAATGGCTACACCTTC. Translated, it gives CASSYSRRNGYTF.

The rearrangement uses TRBV6-5 and TRBJ2-3; perhaps TRBD2 as D (6 bases). V lost 1 base and J lost 5, with 13 bases in between. The CDR3 consists of 15 residues. Germline V CDR1 and CDR2: MNHEY, SVGAGI. The CDR3: CASSYFGGGVDTQYF. Written as DNA, the CDR3 is TGTGCCAGCAGTTACTTCGGGGGAGGAGTAGATACGCAGTATTTT.

This clone has only one observation. The chain is built from TRBV9 and TRBJ1-2; D may be TRBD1 (6 bases). The CDR3 runs 15 residues. V was clipped by 1 base and J by 8 bases, with 18 bases between them. Germline CDR1 SGDLS, CDR2 YYNGEE. CDR3 loop: CASSVQGRALVGYTF. The CDR3 DNA is TGTGCCAGCAGCGTACAGGGGCGCGCGTTAGTCGGCTACACCTTC.

This chain connects TRBV30 to TRBJ2-7; TRBD1 agrees at 9 bases. The CDR3 contains 13 residues. Trimming took 3 bases from V and 3 from J; bases not matched to a gene: 3. Germline V gene sequence: CDR1 GTSNPN, CDR2 SVGIG (reference sequence). The CDR3 DNA reads TGTGCCTGGAGGGGGACAGGGATCTACGAGCAGTACTTC. Its translation is CAWRGTGIYEQYF. The full variable domain, in which reference TRBV30 and TRBJ2-7 provide the parts outside the CDR3, is SQTIHQWPATLVQPVGSPLSLECTVEGTSNPNLYWYRQAAGRGLQLLFYSVGIGQISSEVPQNLSASRPQDRQFILSSKKLLLSDSGFYLCAWRGTGIYEQYFGPGTRLTVT.

The chain combines TRBV28 with TRBJ2-3; 9 nucleotides match TRBD2. Trimming at V came to 4 bases and at J to 7 bases, leaving 15 bases not matched to a gene. Germline assignment: CDR1 MDHEN and CDR2 SYDVKM. There are 17 residues in the CDR3. The DNA of the CDR3 is TGTGCCAGCAGTTCACCCCAGGCGGGGGGGGGAACTTATACGCAGTATTTT. Its protein product is CASSSPQAGGGTYTQYF. The full variable domain, in which reference TRBV28 and TRBJ2-3 provide the parts outside the CDR3, is DVKVTQSSRYLVKRTGEKVFLECVQDMDHENMFWYRQDPGLGLRLIYFSYDVKMKEKGDIPEGYSVSREKKERFSLILESASTNQTSMYLCASSSPQAGGGTYTQYFGPGTRLTVL.

This rearrangement joins TRBV6-1 to TRBJ2-1; 8 bases match TRBD2. This CDR3 spans 15 amino acids. Germline-derived CDR1 and CDR2 are MNHNS and SASEGT. With V trimmed by 2 bases and J by 0 bases, 0 bases remained unmatched. The DNA of the CDR3 is TGTGCCAGCAGTGAACTAGCGGGCTCCTACAATGAGCAGTTCTTC. Amino acids: CASSELAGSYNEQFF.

The rearrangement links TRBV5-6 to TRBJ1-2; D unclear. Germline V lookup: CDR1 SGHDT, CDR2 YYEEEE. The CDR3 consists of 14 residues. Trimming took 6 bases from V and 4 from J, leaving 16 bases between them. CDR3 protein: CASTRPWVGYGYTF. CDR3 DNA: TGTGCCAGCACCCGTCCATGGGTTGGCTATGGCTACACCTTC.

V usage is TRBV3-1 (or the pseudogene TRBV3-2) and J usage is TRBJ1-6; tentatively, D is TRBD1 (5 bases). Trimming took 0 bases from V and 8 from J, leaving 14 bases between them. The germline gives CDR1 LGHDT, CDR2 YNNKEL (reference sequence). CDR3 length equals 16 residues. This CDR3 is CASSQESTGPYSPLHF. CDR3 in DNA: TGTGCCAGCAGCCAAGAATCAACAGGTCCTTATTCACCCCTCCACTTT.

The chain links TRBV10-3 to TRBJ2-7; perhaps TRBD1 as D (6 bases). V dropped 11 bases and J dropped 2 bases, with 13 bases sitting between them. Germline V gene sequence: CDR1 ENHRY, CDR2 SYGVKD. This CDR3 comprises 12 residues. The CDR3 loop reads CAARTETYEQYF. In DNA, the CDR3 is TGTGCCGCCCGGACAGAGACCTACGAGCAGTACTTC.

The rearrangement uses TRBV6-5 and TRBJ1-2, with TRBD1 matching 9 bases. V dropped 2 bases and J dropped 8; count of bases not matched to a gene: 12. Germline CDR1 MNHEY, CDR2 SVGAGI. The CDR3 is 16 residues long. The CDR3 sequence: CASSYGDGGQGGGYTF. The CDR3 bases are TGTGCCAGCAGTTACGGGGACGGGGGACAGGGTGGAGGCTACACCTTC.